These 20 T cell receptor beta chains originate from one sample sequenced in a study of T-cell memory formation after mild COVID-19. One entry per CDR3 protein results from TCRdb running MiXCR on the 5' RACE reads. The sample contains around 370,000 distinct CDR3 sequences, roughly 21% of which appear only once. Sequenced: PBMCs or a T cell subset sorted from them (not recorded which). The receptors originated from an adult woman who had mild COVID-19 (a few samples of this study predate the infection). Cell type and time point are not known.

This chain connects TRBV12-3 or TRBV12-4 to TRBJ1-2, with 12 bases lining up with TRBD1. With V trimmed by 5 bases and J by 8 bases, 12 bases remained unmatched. The CDR3 totals 16 residues. The CDR3 DNA reads TGTGCCAGCAGTCCGTCTCCGGGACAGGGGGCGCCGGGCTACACCTTC. Amino acids: CASSPSPGQGAPGYTF.

The table lists this clonotype with a few counts. The chain employs TRBV12-3 or TRBV12-4 and TRBJ1-2; no reliable D call. V was clipped by 5 bases and J by 0 bases, with 13 bases between them. There are 15 residues in the CDR3. CDR3 sequence (DNA): TGTGCCAGCAGTCAAACATTCTCTGCTAACTATGGCTACACCTTC. It specifies CASSQTFSANYGYTF.

CDR3 DNA sequence: TGTGCCAGCAGCTTGGCGACCCGACCCAACTATGGCTACACCTTC. This gives the protein CASSLATRPNYGYTF. The rearrangement uses TRBV5-6 and TRBJ1-2, with D unclear. Trimming cost V 0 bases and J 2 bases, with 11 bases left between them. The CDR3 consists of 15 residues. Per germline, CDR1 SGHDT and CDR2 YYEEEE.

This clonotype was picked up many times. The chain combines TRBV7-8 with TRBJ2-3, with D hard to call. Germline CDR1 SGHVS, CDR2 FQNEAQ. The CDR3 is 12 amino acids. Trimming took 6 bases from V and 0 from J, leaving 4 bases between them. CDR3 in DNA: TGTGCCAGCAGTGGTAGCACAGATACGCAGTATTTT. Translated, it gives CASSGSTDTQYF.

This rearrangement joins TRBV11-2 to TRBJ2-1; the D gene is possibly TRBD1 (6 bases). This CDR3 region has 20 residues. The germline gives CDR1 SGHAT, CDR2 FQNNGV. V lost 1 base and J 0 bases, leaving 22 bases between the germline ends. The CDR3 reads CASSLVGGYGARSSYNEQFF. In DNA, the CDR3 is TGTGCCAGCAGCTTAGTAGGGGGATATGGGGCCCGGAGCTCCTACAATGAGCAGTTCTTC.

In its sample, this clonotype was seen a few times. The chain has TRBV4-2 and TRBJ1-2; D not certain. Germline CDR1 reads LGHNA; CDR2 reads YNFKEQ. CDR3 size: 14 residues. V lost 0 bases, J lost 6 bases, and 11 bases lay in between. The CDR3 DNA is TGTGCCAGCAGCCAAGATTCGCCGACGGATGGCTACACCTTC. It encodes CASSQDSPTDGYTF.

This clonotype has only a few counts. The V and J genes are TRBV5-1 and TRBJ1-2; D is unresolved. V was pared by 0 bases and J by 4 bases, with 10 bases between. The CDR3 length is 14 residues. Germline CDR1 and CDR2: SGHRS and YFSETQ. CDR3 sequence: CASSLVPLSYGYTF. CDR3 DNA sequence: TGCGCCAGCAGCTTGGTACCGTTAAGCTATGGCTACACCTTC.

The chain joins TRBV3-1 to TRBJ2-3; D is undetermined. Germline lookup yields CDR1 LGHDT and CDR2 YNNKEL (reference sequence). This CDR3 has 11 amino acids. V lost 6 bases to trimming and J lost 4 bases, with 5 bases between them. The CDR3 reads CASRVSDTQYF. The CDR3 DNA follows: TGTGCCAGCAGGGTTTCAGATACGCAGTATTTT.

The chain employs TRBV30 and TRBJ2-5; D gene unclear. Deletions cut 0 bases from V and 7 bases from J, with 12 bases between. The germline V gene has CDR1 GTSNPN and CDR2 SVGIG (reference sequence). The CDR3 extends over 13 amino acids. Written as DNA, the CDR3 is TGTGCCTGGAGTGTACACACGGTGGGGACCCAGTACTTC. Its protein is CAWSVHTVGTQYF.

The rearrangement uses TRBV2 and TRBJ1-3; D perhaps matches TRBD1 (6 bases). Germline CDR1 SNHLY, CDR2 FYNNEI. The CDR3 consists of 16 residues. V lost 8 bases to trimming and J lost 0 bases, with 17 bases between them. CDR3 sequence (DNA): TGTGCCAGCGGCGTCTCAAACAGGGACTCTGGAAACACCATATATTTT. Translation gives CASGVSNRDSGNTIYF. Looking up the rest from reference TRBV2 and TRBJ1-3 gives the full variable domain: EPEVTQTPSHQVTQMGQEVILRCVPISNHLYFYWYRQILGQKVEFLVSFYNNEISEKSEIFDDQFSVERPDGSNFTLKIRSTKLEDSAMYFCASGVSNRDSGNTIYFGEGSWLTVV.

The CDR3 spells CASSSNRGGGTDTQYF. The CDR3 bases are TGTGCCAGCAGTTCCAATCGGGGGGGTGGCACAGATACGCAGTATTTT. The rearrangement joins TRBV2 to TRBJ2-3; 8 bases match TRBD2. Trimming removed 5 bases from V and 1 base from J; junction bases left unmatched: 8. This CDR3 region has 16 residues. Germline V gene sequence: CDR1 SNHLY, CDR2 FYNNEI.

This clonotype has just a few counts. CDR3 sequence: CASSLQTDYGYTF. The CDR3 nucleotides are TGTGCCAGCAGCTTACAGACAGACTATGGCTACACCTTC. The chain employs TRBV7-9 and TRBJ1-2, with a tentative D call TRBD1 (5 bases). The germline CDR1 and CDR2 sequences are SEHNR and FQNEAQ (reference sequence). This CDR3 has 13 residues. Trimming took off 2 bases at V and 3 bases at J, with 7 bases between the two ends.

V usage is TRBV12-3 or TRBV12-4 and J usage is TRBJ1-5; D is unresolved. The ends were cut back, 4 bases at V and 3 bases at J, with 7 bases in the middle. The CDR3 runs to 13 residues. Here the CDR3 reads CASSWGDNQPQHF. CDR3 in DNA: TGTGCCAGCAGTTGGGGAGACAATCAGCCCCAGCATTTT.

This chain links TRBV12-3 or TRBV12-4 with TRBJ1-4; D not certain. The CDR3 spans 14 residues. With 2 bases removed from V and 3 bases from J, the gap between germline ends came to 7 bases. CDR3 residues: CASSLYGANEKLFF. The CDR3 region has the DNA TGTGCCAGCAGTTTATATGGTGCTAATGAAAAACTGTTTTTT.

Ten or more counts support this clonotype. The rearrangement links TRBV12-3 or TRBV12-4 to TRBJ1-5; D remains unclear. There are 14 residues in the CDR3. Trimming stripped 2 bases from V and 0 bases from J, with 5 bases between. Here the CDR3 DNA reads TGTGCCAGCAGTTTATTAAATAGCAATCAGCCCCAGCATTTT. Residues: CASSLLNSNQPQHF.

The V gene is TRBV20-1, the J gene TRBJ2-1, with 9 bases identical to TRBD1. Losses at the gene ends were 6 bases for V and 6 bases for J; bases not matched to a gene: 18. The CDR3 is 17 amino acids. Germline values: CDR1 DFQATT, CDR2 SNEGSKA (reference sequence). The CDR3 region has the DNA TGCAGTGCCAAAAGGTCATTGGGACAGGGAGGTTTCAATGAGCAGTTCTTC. Translated: CSAKRSLGQGGFNEQFF.

The rearrangement uses TRBV29-1 and TRBJ2-7, with 9 bases that match TRBD1. The junction had 6 bases not matched to a gene; V was cut back by 6 bases and J by 0 bases. The V gene's germline CDR1 is SQVTM and CDR2 ANQGSEA. The CDR3 is made up of 14 amino acids. CDR3: CSVIRDRASYEQYF. The CDR3, as DNA: TGCAGCGTCATCCGGGACAGGGCCTCCTACGAGCAGTACTTC.

The chain combines TRBV5-1 with TRBJ1-4; a weak D match, TRBD1 (5 bases). Germline CDR1 reads SGHRS; CDR2 reads YFSETQ. This CDR3 comprises 13 residues. V was trimmed by 3 bases and J by 13 bases, leaving 16 bases between them. CDR3 in amino acids: CASSYVGGSGLFF. The CDR3 bases are TGCGCCAGCAGCTATGTCGGGGGTTCAGGACTGTTTTTT.

The J gene is TRBJ2-5, the V gene TRBV3-1; D is possibly TRBD2 (5 bases). Germline loops: CDR1 LGHDT, CDR2 YNNKEL (reference sequence). V was shortened by 4 bases and J by 2 bases, with 11 bases between the two germline ends. This CDR3 has 14 residues. The CDR3 region is CASSRRDEQETQYF. The CDR3, as DNA: TGTGCCAGCAGCCGCCGGGATGAGCAAGAGACCCAGTACTTC.

Only a few counts were recorded for this clonotype. The chain employs TRBV28 and TRBJ1-1; perhaps TRBD1 as D (5 bases). Trimming shortened V by 7 bases and J by 10 bases, and 16 bases separated the two germline ends. Germline V lookup: CDR1 MDHEN, CDR2 SYDVKM. The CDR3 sequence is 12 residues long. CDR3 loop: CASTNTGQAAFF. CDR3 coding DNA: TGTGCCAGCACAAACACGGGGCAGGCAGCTTTCTTT.